This entry is about one TCR beta chain. What it binds is unknown. This sample stems from a study of STAT3 mutations in large granular lymphocyte leukemia. The overall study: Over half of T-LGLL patients had one or more immunosuppressive regimens. Notes on the study in general: Differing intervals and regimens complicate linking therapy response to clone burden. In several patients, dominant TCR clone burden exceeded STAT3 mutant burden. In T-cell large granular lymphocyte leukemia, about half of patients showed multiple immunodominant subclonotypes.

Around 40,000 productive templates were obtained per sample on average. Sequencing was performed with immunoSEQ multiplex PCR; in TCRdb, only in-frame clones are kept and a portion is missing. This repertoire shows about 4,300 clones, roughly 50% found once; its top ten account for approximately 55%. CDR3 size: 12 residues. Germline CDR1 reads SGHDT; CDR2 reads YYEEEE. Between the trimmed V and J ends, which lost 1 base and 7 bases, there was a span of 9 bases. This clonotype was sampled from a male patient in his fifties with T-cell large granular lymphocyte leukemia. Some clones in this sample may be carry-over from other donors' samples. This sequence joins TRBV5-6 and TRBJ2-7; D is uncertain. The sample consisted of peripheral blood mononuclear cells. The CDR3 region is CASSLRPGEQYF. For the CDR3, the DNA is TGTGCCAGCAGCTTGCGACCCGGGGAGCAGTACTTC.